Below are 13 T cell receptor beta chains sequenced from a single sample in a study of blood T cells in healthy people across ages. PCR was performed a second time for about 6 to 12 cycles using a sample-barcoded 5' primer and a J-beta primer mix. From the 5' RACE reads, TCRdb called clonotypes with MiXCR, one entry per CDR3 protein. The data contain around 780,000 distinct CDR3 sequences, around three fifths of them singletons. Sample: blood. The receptors come from a man aged 35 to 55 in good health.

The gene calls are TRBV20-1 and TRBJ1-2, with 9 positions matching TRBD1. Germline CDR1 DFQATT, CDR2 SNEGSKA (reference sequence). The J segment lost 4 bases and the V segment lost 6 bases, leaving 6 bases of the junction unmatched. The CDR3 spans 13 residues. CDR3 DNA: TGCAGTGCGGCCGGGACAGGGATCTATGGCTACACCTTC. It specifies CSAAGTGIYGYTF.

The rearrangement uses TRBV28 and TRBJ2-1, with D possibly being TRBD2 (6 bases). The CDR3 length is 15 residues. Deletions cut 3 bases from V and 8 bases from J, with 17 bases between. Germline-derived CDR1 and CDR2 are MDHEN and SYDVKM. The CDR3 spells CASSFIGGGPDEQFF. The CDR3 DNA is TGTGCCAGCAGTTTTATCGGCGGAGGGCCTGATGAGCAGTTCTTC.

This chain joins TRBV12-3 or TRBV12-4 and TRBJ2-1; perhaps TRBD2 as D (5 bases). The CDR3 has 15 amino acids. V was clipped by 4 bases and J by 9 bases, with 19 bases between them. The CDR3 DNA follows: TGTGCCAGCAGTTCTCAACCCGAACTCCGGGGTGAGCAGTTCTTC. It specifies CASSSQPELRGEQFF.

The J gene is TRBJ2-7, the V gene TRBV20-1; D unclear. Germline values: CDR1 DFQATT, CDR2 SNEGSKA (reference sequence). This CDR3 region has 12 residues. The ends were cut back, 0 bases at V and 3 bases at J, with 6 bases in the middle. In DNA form, the CDR3 reads TGCAGTGCTAGAGAGGAAGGCTACGAGCAGTACTTC. This gives the protein CSAREEGYEQYF.

This chain links TRBV20-1 with TRBJ2-5; D is perhaps TRBD2 (7 bases). This CDR3 spans 13 amino acids. With 5 bases removed from V and 2 bases from J, the gap between germline ends came to 12 bases. Germline V gene sequence: CDR1 DFQATT, CDR2 SNEGSKA (reference sequence). DNA of the CDR3: TGCAGTGCTGGGGGGGGCTATCAAGAGACCCAGTACTTC. Its translation is CSAGGGYQETQYF.

V gene TRBV20-1 combines with J gene TRBJ1-2; 9 bases line up with TRBD1. The CDR3 sequence is 15 residues long. Germline V gene data show CDR1 as DFQATT and CDR2 as SNEGSKA (reference sequence). V was pared by 1 base and J by 4 bases, with 7 bases of the junction left unmatched. In DNA, the CDR3 is TGCAGTGCTAGAGTCGGGGGACAGGGCCTCTATGGCTACACCTTC. It specifies CSARVGGQGLYGYTF.

This chain uses TRBV7-2 with TRBJ1-2, with a possible D match to TRBD1 (6 bases). CDR1 SGHTA and CDR2 FQGNSA come from the germline V gene. Between the trimmed V and J ends, which lost 1 base and 8 bases, there was a span of 14 bases. CDR3 length: 14 amino acids. DNA of the CDR3: TGTGCCAGCAGCTTAGATCTGGGGGCGGGGGGCTACACCTTC. It codes for CASSLDLGAGGYTF.

The chain is built from TRBV7-9 and TRBJ2-5; tentatively, D is TRBD1 (7 bases). The length of the CDR3 is 17 residues. V lost 1 base and J 5 bases, leaving 20 bases between the germline ends. The V gene's germline CDR1 is SEHNR and CDR2 FQNEAQ (reference sequence). The CDR3 DNA reads as TGTGCCAGCAGCTTAGTAGGAGGGGGCATCCCAGGGGAGACCCAGTACTTC. Residues: CASSLVGGGIPGETQYF.

This clonotype was counted once. The chain uses TRBV5-4 and TRBJ2-1, with D maybe TRBD2 (5 bases). The CDR3 is made up of 13 amino acids. Trimming left V 5 bases short and J 3 bases short, with 9 bases between. Per the germline V gene, CDR1 is SGHNT and CDR2 is YYREEE (reference sequence). CDR3 loop: CASRDAGYNEQFF. The CDR3 nucleotides are TGTGCCAGCAGGGATGCGGGCTACAATGAGCAGTTCTTC. The full variable domain, with the rest looked up from reference TRBV5-4 and TRBJ2-1, is ETGVTQSPTHLIKTRGQQVTLRCSSQSGHNTVSWYQQALGQGPQFIFQYYREEENGRGNFPPRFSGLQFPNYSSELNVNALELDDSALYLCASRDAGYNEQFFGPGTRLTVL.

V usage is TRBV20-1 and J usage is TRBJ1-1, with TRBD1 matching 7 bases. Germline V CDR1 and CDR2: DFQATT, SNEGSKA (reference sequence). The CDR3 contains 14 residues. The V segment lost 3 bases and the J segment 3 bases; nucleotides outside the gene matches: 7. CDR3 DNA: TGCAGTGCTAGGCCAGGGGGGCGTGACACTGAAGCTTTCTTT. Its protein is CSARPGGRDTEAFF.

The V and J genes are TRBV6-5 and TRBJ2-5; no clear D gene. The V end was cut by 6 bases, the J end by 4 bases, with 15 bases between. Germline loops: CDR1 MNHEY, CDR2 SVGAGI. There are 14 residues in the CDR3. The CDR3 here is CASSDPGGGETQYF. The CDR3 DNA sequence: TGTGCCAGCAGCGATCCGGGCGGCGGAGAGACCCAGTACTTC.

Concerning this clonotype itself: Compared with germline, one end of the junction differs, possibly owing to a read error. This rearrangement joins TRBV12-3 or TRBV12-4 to TRBJ2-1; 13 bases line up with TRBD2. This CDR3 has 16 residues. The CDR3 protein is CASRPTGTSGKNGQFF. CDR3 DNA sequence: TGTGCCAGCAGGCCCACCGGGACTAGCGGGAAGAATGGGCAGTTCTTC.

V and J are TRBV24-1 and TRBJ1-5; D not resolved. From germline, CDR1 is KGHDR and CDR2 SFDVKD. V lost 3 bases and J 5 bases, leaving 13 bases between the germline ends. The CDR3 spans 15 residues. CDR3 sequence reads: CATSDGVVSDQPQHF. CDR3 sequence (DNA): TGTGCCACCAGTGATGGGGTAGTGAGTGATCAGCCCCAGCATTTT.